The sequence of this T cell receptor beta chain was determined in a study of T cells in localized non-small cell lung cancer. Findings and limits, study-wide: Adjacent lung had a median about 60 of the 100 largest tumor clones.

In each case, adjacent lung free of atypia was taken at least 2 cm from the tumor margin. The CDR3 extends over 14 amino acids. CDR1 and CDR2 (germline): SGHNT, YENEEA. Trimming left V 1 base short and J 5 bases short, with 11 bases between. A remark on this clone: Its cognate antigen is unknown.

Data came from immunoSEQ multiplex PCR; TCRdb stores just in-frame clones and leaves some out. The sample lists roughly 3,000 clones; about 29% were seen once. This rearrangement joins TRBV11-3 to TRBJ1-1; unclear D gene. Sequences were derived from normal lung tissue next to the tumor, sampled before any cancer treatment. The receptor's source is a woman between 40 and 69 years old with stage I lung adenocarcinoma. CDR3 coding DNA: TGTGCCAGCAGCTTAGTGGGAGGGAGTACTGAAGCTTTCTTT. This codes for CASSLVGGSTEAFF.